This T cell receptor (beta chain) is drawn from a study of CD8+CD57+ T cells in acquired aplastic anemia. Across the whole study: DNA recovered from sorted CD4+ and CD8+ cells had a mean of around 3.3 ug. Study-wide results and caveats: Patients showed no significant difference from controls in CD8+ Simpson's diversity.

In patients chosen for sequencing, flow cytometry had shown CD8+CD57+ cell expansion. Each patient had severe acquired aplastic anemia. Genomic DNA, the template, was used for profiling of the TCR beta VDJ and CDR3. TCRdb reanalysed the reads using MiXCR and keeps one entry per CDR3 protein. The data show around 170,000 distinct CDR3 sequences, with nearly 50% seen just once and about 8.8% held by the top ten. The CDR3 has 13 residues. Germline values: CDR1 ENHRY, CDR2 SYGVKD. Germline trimming cut 10 bases from V and 3 bases from J; bases unmatched to any gene: 7. In this sample, this clonotype turned up a few times. Antigen specificity is unknown.

This TCR was sampled from a human donor with aplastic anemia. Input material: sorted CD4+, CD8+, or CD8+CD57+ T cells (not recorded which) from PBMCs. V usage is TRBV10-3 and J usage is TRBJ2-7; 9 bases match TRBD1. CDR3 protein: CATDPGQGYEQYF. The CDR3 region has the DNA TGTGCCACCGACCCGGGACAGGGCTACGAGCAGTACTTC.